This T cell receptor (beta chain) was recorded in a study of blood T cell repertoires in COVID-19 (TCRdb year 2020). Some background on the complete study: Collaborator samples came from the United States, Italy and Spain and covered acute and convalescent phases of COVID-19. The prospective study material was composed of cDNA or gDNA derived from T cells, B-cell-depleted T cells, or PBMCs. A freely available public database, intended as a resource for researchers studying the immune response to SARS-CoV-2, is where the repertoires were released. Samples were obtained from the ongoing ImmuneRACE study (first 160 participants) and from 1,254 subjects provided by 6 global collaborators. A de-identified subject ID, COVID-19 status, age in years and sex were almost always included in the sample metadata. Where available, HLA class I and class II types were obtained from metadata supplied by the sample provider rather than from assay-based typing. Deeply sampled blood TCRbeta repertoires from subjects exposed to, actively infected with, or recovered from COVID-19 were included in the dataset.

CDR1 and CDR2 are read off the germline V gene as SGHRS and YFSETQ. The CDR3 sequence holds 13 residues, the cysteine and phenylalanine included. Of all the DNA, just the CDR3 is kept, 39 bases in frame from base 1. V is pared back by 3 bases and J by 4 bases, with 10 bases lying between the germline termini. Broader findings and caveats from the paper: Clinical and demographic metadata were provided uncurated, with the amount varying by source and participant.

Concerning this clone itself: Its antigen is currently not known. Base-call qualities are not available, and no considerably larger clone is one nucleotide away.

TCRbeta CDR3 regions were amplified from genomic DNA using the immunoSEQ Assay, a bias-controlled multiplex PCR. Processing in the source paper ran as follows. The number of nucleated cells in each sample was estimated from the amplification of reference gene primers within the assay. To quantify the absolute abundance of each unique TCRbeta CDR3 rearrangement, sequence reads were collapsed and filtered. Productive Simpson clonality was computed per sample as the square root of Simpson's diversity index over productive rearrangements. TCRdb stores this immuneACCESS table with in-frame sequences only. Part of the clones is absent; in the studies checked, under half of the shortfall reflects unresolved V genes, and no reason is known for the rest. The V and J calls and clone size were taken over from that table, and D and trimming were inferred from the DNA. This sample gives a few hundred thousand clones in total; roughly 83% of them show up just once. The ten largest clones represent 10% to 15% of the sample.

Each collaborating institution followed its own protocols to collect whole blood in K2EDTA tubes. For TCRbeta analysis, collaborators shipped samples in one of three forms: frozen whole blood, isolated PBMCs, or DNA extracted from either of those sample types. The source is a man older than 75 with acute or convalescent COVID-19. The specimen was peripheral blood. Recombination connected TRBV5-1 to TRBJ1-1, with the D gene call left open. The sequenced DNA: TGCGCCAGCAGCTCGCCGAGTTCCACTGAAGCTTTCTTT. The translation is CASSSPSSTEAFF.